The present entry profiles one T cell receptor (beta chain) with its context. Its cognate antigen has yet to be identified. No qualities accompany the bases; no much larger clone lies one base away. The data were obtained in a study of beta chain features in type 1 diabetes (dated by TCRdb to the late 2010s). For context, the study as a whole: No differences in mean age, gender distribution, total cell number or subset yield were found between patients and healthy donors. A total of 107,917,701 sorted cells were examined across all samples, and a strong correlation was observed between cell number per subset and RNA yield. Naive and central memory subsets were obtained from all 30 or so donors, but regulatory and stem cell-like memory subsets were isolated from only 8 patients and 8 healthy donors. In the study, recently diagnosed type 1 diabetes patients and matched healthy donors were compared on the TCRB repertoires of their sorted circulating CD4+ T cell subsets.

A single peripheral blood draw of approximately 110 mL on average was collected from each donor into heparinised tubes. A BD FACSAria II was used to sort naive, central memory, regulatory and stem cell-like memory CD4+ T cells with a panel that included CD45RO, CCR7, CD25, CD127, CD95 and CD27. Every sorted population had a purity above 95%. PBMCs were isolated right away by Lymphoprep density gradient centrifugation and were stained directly, without culture. So that batch effects would be minimized, each experiment stained and sorted samples in pairs, pairing one healthy donor with one patient. Clipping removes 0 bases from V and 2 bases from J, with 2 as the unmatched junction base count. The germline V gene (reference sequence) yields MNHEY for CDR1 and SMNVEV for CDR2. Counted from cysteine to phenylalanine, this CDR3 has 16 amino acids. The retained sequence is limited to the CDR3, 48 bases, with the frame set at the first base.

The entire amount of isolated RNA was reverse transcribed using the High Capacity cDNA Reverse Transcription Kit, so the sequenced TCRB transcripts were expressed ones. Deep immunoSEQ sequencing was performed on naive, central memory and regulatory T cell samples, with an average of around 3.4 million total reads per sample. After sorted cells were lysed in RLT buffer, RNA was extracted with DNase-treated RNeasy Micro or Mini kits, with the choice depending on cell number. To prevent cross-contamination, every cell subset was processed on its own, while patient and healthy donor samples were processed together. TCRB sequences were amplified from cDNA with the immunoSEQ multiplex PCR, producing 87-bp fragments spanning the CDR3 region. Sequencing of the amplicons was performed on the Illumina HiSeq platform. The paper's processing steps were these. Synthetic template baselines were used to correct PCR bias computationally, reads within Hamming distance 2 were collapsed, and singletons that could not be merged were discarded. Reads were aligned to IMGT to assign V, D and J genes, CDR3 length, and insertions or deletions at six rearrangement sites. Within each subset, clonotype counts were normalized to sorted cell number, and only after that were true diversity and Gini coefficients computed with the tcR R package. The overlap coefficient, calculated on TCRB nucleotide sequences, was used to quantify repertoire sharing. Out-of-frame TCRB sequences from naive cells were analyzed as a proxy for the pre-selection repertoire. TCRdb stores this immuneACCESS table with in-frame sequences only. Part of the clones is absent; in the studies checked, under half of the shortfall reflects unresolved V genes, and no reason is known for the rest. For V, J and clone size, that table is used; D and trimming come from the DNA. The sample yields approximately 300,000 clones; 9.5% to 11% were counted once. 0.015% to 0.02% of the sample comes from the top ten.

Overall study results and their limits: At VDJ recombination sites, patients with type 1 diabetes made fewer insertions and deleted more nucleotides, a pattern implying thymic rearrangement abnormalities. Sequencing cDNA rather than genomic DNA could over-represent highly expressing activated cells, although activation and CD3 levels did not differ between groups. A moderate but significant shortening of TCRB CDR3 length was observed in type 1 diabetes patients in all four CD4+ subsets. Naive, central memory and regulatory TCRB repertoires appeared to be more similar among patients than among healthy donors. PCR may preferentially amplify shorter templates, but because patient and control samples were amplified and corrected together, any resulting skew would affect both groups equally. Because small numbers of individuals were included in the HLA sub-analyses, any influence of HLA type on TCRB rearrangement was left unresolved.

The sequence was collected from a woman in her 30s in good health. The chain is encoded by TRBV27 joined to TRBJ2-1, and 9 bases in between align with TRBD2. Material: naive CD4+ T cells from blood. The intended sense of this specimen's cell subset or site label: true naive CD4+ T cells. The bases are TGTGCCAGCAGTTTATCCGGACTAGCGCCCTACAATGAGCAGTTCTTC. Its product reads: CASSLSGLAPYNEQFF.